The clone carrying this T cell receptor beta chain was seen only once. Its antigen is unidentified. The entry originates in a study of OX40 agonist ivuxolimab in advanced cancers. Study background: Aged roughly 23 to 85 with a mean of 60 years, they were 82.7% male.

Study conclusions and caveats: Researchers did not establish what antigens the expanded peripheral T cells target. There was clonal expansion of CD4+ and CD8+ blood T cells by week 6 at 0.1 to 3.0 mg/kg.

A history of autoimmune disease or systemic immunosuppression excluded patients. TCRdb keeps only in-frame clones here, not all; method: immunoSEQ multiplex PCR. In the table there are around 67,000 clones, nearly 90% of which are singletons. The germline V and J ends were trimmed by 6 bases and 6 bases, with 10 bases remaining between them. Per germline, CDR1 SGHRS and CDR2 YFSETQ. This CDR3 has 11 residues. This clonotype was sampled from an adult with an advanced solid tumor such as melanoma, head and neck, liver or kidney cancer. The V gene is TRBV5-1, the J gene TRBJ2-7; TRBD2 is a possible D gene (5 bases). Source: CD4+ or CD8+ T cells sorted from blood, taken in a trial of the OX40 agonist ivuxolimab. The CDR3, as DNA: TGCGCCAGCACGGGGTTCGGCGAGCAGTACTTC. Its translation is CASTGFGEQYF.